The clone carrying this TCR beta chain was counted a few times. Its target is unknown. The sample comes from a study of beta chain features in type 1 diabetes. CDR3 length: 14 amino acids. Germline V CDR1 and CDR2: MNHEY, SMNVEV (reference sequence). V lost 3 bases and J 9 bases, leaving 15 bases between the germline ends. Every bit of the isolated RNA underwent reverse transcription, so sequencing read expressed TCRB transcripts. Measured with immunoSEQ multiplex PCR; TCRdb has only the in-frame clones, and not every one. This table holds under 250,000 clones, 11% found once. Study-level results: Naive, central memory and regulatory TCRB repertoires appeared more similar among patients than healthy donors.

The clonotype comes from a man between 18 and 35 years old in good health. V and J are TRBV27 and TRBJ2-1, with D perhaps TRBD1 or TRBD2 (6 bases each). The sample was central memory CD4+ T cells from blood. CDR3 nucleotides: TGTGCCAGCAGTTTGAATGGAGGGGGAAGTGAGCAGTTCTTC. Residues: CASSLNGGGSEQFF.